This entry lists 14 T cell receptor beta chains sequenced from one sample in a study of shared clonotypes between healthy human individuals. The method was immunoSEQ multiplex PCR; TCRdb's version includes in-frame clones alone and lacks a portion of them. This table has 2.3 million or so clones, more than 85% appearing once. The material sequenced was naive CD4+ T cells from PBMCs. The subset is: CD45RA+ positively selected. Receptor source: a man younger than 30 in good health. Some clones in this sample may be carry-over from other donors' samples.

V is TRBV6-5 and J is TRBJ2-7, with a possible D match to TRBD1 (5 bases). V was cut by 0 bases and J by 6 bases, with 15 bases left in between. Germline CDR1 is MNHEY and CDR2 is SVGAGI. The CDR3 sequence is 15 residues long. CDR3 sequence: CASSYSIQGQVEQYF. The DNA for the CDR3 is TGTGCCAGCAGTTACTCGATCCAGGGTCAAGTCGAGCAGTACTTC.

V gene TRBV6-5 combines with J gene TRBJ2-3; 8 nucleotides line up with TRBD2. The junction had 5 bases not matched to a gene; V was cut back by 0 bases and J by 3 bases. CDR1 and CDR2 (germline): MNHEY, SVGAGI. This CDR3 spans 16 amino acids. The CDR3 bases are TGTGCCAGCAGTTACTCGTCCAGCGGGAGAACAGATACGCAGTATTTT. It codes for CASSYSSSGRTDTQYF.

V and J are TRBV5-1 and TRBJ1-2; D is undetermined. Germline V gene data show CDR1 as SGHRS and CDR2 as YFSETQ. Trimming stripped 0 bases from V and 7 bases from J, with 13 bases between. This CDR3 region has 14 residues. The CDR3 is CASSLVGQSSGYTF. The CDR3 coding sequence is TGCGCCAGCAGCTTGGTCGGGCAAAGCTCTGGCTACACCTTC.

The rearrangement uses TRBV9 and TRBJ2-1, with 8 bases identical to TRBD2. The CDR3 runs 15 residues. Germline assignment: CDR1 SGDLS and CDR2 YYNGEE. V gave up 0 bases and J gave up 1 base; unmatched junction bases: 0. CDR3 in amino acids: CASSVERESYNEQFF. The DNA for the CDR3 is TGTGCCAGCAGCGTAGAGCGGGAGTCCTACAATGAGCAGTTCTTC.

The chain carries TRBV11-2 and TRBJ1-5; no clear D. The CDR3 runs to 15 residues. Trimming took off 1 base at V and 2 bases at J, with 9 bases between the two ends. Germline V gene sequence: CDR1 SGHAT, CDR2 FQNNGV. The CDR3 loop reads CASSLGPWGNQPQHF. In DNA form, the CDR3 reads TGTGCCAGCAGCTTAGGGCCGTGGGGCAATCAGCCCCAGCATTTT.

The CDR3 is CASSLYGDGYTF. The CDR3 coding sequence is TGTGCCAGCAGCTTATATGGGGATGGCTACACCTTC. The rearrangement links TRBV7-9 to TRBJ1-2; D not certain. The CDR3 runs 12 residues. With 2 bases removed from V and 6 bases from J, the gap between germline ends came to 7 bases. Germline-derived CDR1 and CDR2 are SEHNR and FQNEAQ (reference sequence).

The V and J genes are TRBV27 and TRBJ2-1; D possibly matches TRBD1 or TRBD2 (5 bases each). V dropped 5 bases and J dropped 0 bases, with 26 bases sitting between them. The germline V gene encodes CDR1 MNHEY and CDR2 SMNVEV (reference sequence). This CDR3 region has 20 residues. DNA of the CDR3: TGTGCCAGCAGTCTTGGGGCGACCAAATCGGGGCTCCTCTCCTACAATGAGCAGTTCTTC. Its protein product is CASSLGATKSGLLSYNEQFF.

The CDR3 region has the DNA TGTGCCAGCAGATGGGGGCCGGGACAGGGGTACGAGCAGTACTTC. It yields the protein CASRWGPGQGYEQYF. V gene TRBV7-6 combines with J gene TRBJ2-7, with 10 bases that match TRBD1. V gave up 6 bases and J gave up 4 bases; unmatched junction bases: 9. The CDR3 spans 15 residues. Germline V CDR1 and CDR2: SGHVS, FNYEAQ.

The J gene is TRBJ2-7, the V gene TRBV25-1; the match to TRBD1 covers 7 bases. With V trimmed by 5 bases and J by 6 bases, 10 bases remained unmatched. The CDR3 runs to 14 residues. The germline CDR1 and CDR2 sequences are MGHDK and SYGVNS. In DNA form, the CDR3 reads TGTGCCAGCAGTCCCACAGGGGTCGGCATCGAGCAGTACTTC. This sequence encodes CASSPTGVGIEQYF.

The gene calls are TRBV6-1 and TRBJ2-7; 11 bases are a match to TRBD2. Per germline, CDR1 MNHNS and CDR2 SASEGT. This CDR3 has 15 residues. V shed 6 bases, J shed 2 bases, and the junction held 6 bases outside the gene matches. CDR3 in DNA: TGTGCCAGCAGGGCCACTAGCGGGAGCGCCTACGAGCAGTACTTC. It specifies CASRATSGSAYEQYF.

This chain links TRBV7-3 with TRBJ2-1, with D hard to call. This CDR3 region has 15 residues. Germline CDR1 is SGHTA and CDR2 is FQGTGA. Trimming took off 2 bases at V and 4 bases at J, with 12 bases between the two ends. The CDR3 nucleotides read TGTGCCAGCAGCTTAGAACTGCAGACTTACAATGAGCAGTTCTTC. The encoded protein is CASSLELQTYNEQFF.

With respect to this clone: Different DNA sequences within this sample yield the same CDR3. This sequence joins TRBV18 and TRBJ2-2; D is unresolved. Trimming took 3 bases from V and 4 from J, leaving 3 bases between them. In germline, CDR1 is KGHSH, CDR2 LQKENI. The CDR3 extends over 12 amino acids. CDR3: CASSPGTGELFF. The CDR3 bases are TGTGCCAGCTCACCGGGCACCGGGGAGCTGTTTTTT.

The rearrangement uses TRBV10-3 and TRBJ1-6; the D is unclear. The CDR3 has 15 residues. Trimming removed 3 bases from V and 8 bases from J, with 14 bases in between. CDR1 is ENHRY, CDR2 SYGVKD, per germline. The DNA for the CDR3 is TGTGCCATCAGTGACCAATCAACAAGCTATTCACCCCTCCACTTT. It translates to CAISDQSTSYSPLHF.

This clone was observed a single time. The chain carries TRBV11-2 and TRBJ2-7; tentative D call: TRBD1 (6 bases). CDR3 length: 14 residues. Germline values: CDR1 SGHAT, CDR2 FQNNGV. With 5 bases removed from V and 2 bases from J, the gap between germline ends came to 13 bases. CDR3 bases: TGTGCCAGCAGCCCCGGCAGGGACACCTACGAGCAGTACTTC. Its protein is CASSPGRDTYEQYF.